The rows below give T cell receptor beta chains drawn from one sample of a study of PD-1 and CTLA-4 blockade in melanoma. Clones were read by immunoSEQ multiplex PCR, and TCRdb kept only the in-frame ones, dropping some. The sample includes 15,000 to 20,000 clones, approximately 70% seen only once; the top ten take 13% to 15%. The input for sequencing was CD8+ T cells from peripheral blood, taken from a patient given anti-PD-1 treatment. These receptor sequences come from a human donor with melanoma. The CDR3 runs from the conserved cysteine through the conserved F or W. The D gene is left open where the match is weak. Not all rows give a size; the values are once, few, many and, for expanded clones, a class.

clone_size	j_call	v_call	d_call	cdr3_aa	cdr3_nt
-	TRBJ1-5	TRBV2	-	CASSSRSNQPQHF	TGTGCCAGCAGTTCCAGGAGCAATCAGCCCCAGCATTTT
-	TRBJ2-7	TRBV7-9	-	CASSRRGGLYYEQYF	TGTGCCAGCAGCCGGCGGGGCGGACTATACTACGAGCAGTACTTC
-	TRBJ2-5	TRBV7-9	-	CASSFYPEETQYF	TGTGCCAGCAGCTTTTACCCGGAAGAGACCCAGTACTTC
-	TRBJ1-1	TRBV27	TRBD1	CASTPGTGVISTEAFF	TGTGCCAGCACACCCGGGACAGGGGTCATAAGCACTGAAGCTTTCTTT
-	TRBJ2-3	TRBV27	-	CASSPPGFGRTDTQYF	TGTGCCAGCAGTCCCCCGGGTTTTGGGCGCACAGATACGCAGTATTTT
-	TRBJ1-3	TRBV11-2	-	CASSPAWSSGNTIYF	TGTGCCAGCAGCCCAGCATGGAGCTCTGGAAACACCATATATTTT
once	TRBJ2-7	TRBV18	TRBD2	CASSPGLGVVLYEQYF	TGTGCCAGCTCACCGGGACTAGGGGTGGTCCTTTACGAGCAGTACTTC
-	TRBJ1-2	TRBV6-5	-	CASSPGRESDYGYTF	TGTGCCAGCAGCCCCGGTAGGGAAAGCGACTATGGCTACACCTTC
few	TRBJ2-7	TRBV30	TRBD2	CAWSSSGSYEQYF	TGTGCCTGGAGTTCCAGCGGGAGCTACGAGCAGTACTTC
-	TRBJ2-7	TRBV19	TRBD1	CASSVTGTGGAEQYF	TGTGCCAGTAGTGTTACCGGGACAGGGGGCGCCGAGCAGTACTTC
-	TRBJ1-1	TRBV19	TRBD1	CASKYRGFEAFF	TGTGCCAGTAAATACAGGGGGTTTGAAGCTTTCTTT
-	TRBJ1-2	TRBV29-1	-	CSVEDLINGYTF	TGCAGCGTTGAAGATCTAATTAATGGCTACACCTTC
-	TRBJ1-1	TRBV27	TRBD1	CASSLLRQGLAFF	TGTGCCAGCAGTTTACTCCGACAGGGCCTAGCTTTCTTT
-	TRBJ1-1	TRBV13	TRBD1	CASSLQTGYTEAFF	TGTGCCAGCAGCCTACAGACAGGGTACACTGAAGCTTTCTTT
-	TRBJ2-4	TRBV10-3	-	CAPPRQDKNIQYF	TGTGCCCCCCCTAGACAGGACAAAAACATTCAGTACTTC